Presented here are 4 T cell receptor beta chains from one specimen sequenced in a study of identical twins. MiXCR was run by TCRdb on the 5' RACE reads, yielding one entry per CDR3 protein. Of about 1.7 million distinct CDR3 sequences listed, less than 35% are singletons. Sequenced: cord blood. These receptors all stem from a newborn girl in good health.

J is TRBJ1-2 and V is TRBV20-1; TRBD1 might be the D (6 bases). CDR3 length equals 12 residues. Trimming removed 5 bases at V and 4 bases at J, with 11 bases between. The germline V gene has CDR1 DFQATT and CDR2 SNEGSKA (reference sequence). CDR3 coding DNA: TGCAGTGCTTTACCGGACAGCTATGGCTACACCTTC. This gives the protein CSALPDSYGYTF.

The chain is built from TRBV27 and TRBJ1-4; tentative D call: TRBD1 (5 bases). The CDR3 spans 14 residues. Trimming cost V 5 bases and J 8 bases, with 15 bases left between them. Germline V gene lookup returns CDR1 MNHEY and CDR2 SMNVEV (reference sequence). The CDR3 DNA sequence: TGTGCCAGCAGTGCTCAGGGATCGCAGGAAAAACTGTTTTTT. This translates into CASSAQGSQEKLFF.

This clonotype has a handful of counts. A read error may be the cause here, since a much bigger clone is one base away. The V gene is TRBV11-2, the J gene TRBJ1-5, with D perhaps matching TRBD1 (5 bases). V gave up 3 bases and J gave up 6 bases, with 9 bases separating them. Germline CDR1 and CDR2: SGHAT and FQNNGV. This CDR3 comprises 13 residues. The CDR3 protein is CASSLTAGQPQHF. Written as DNA, the CDR3 is TGTGCCAGCAGCTTGACAGCGGGTCAGCCCCAGCATTTT.

About this clonotype: This may be a read error: a much more frequent sequence differs by one nucleotide. The J gene is TRBJ2-7, the V gene TRBV5-1; 7 bases line up with TRBD1. CDR1 and CDR2 from the germline V gene are SGHRS and YFSETQ. V lost 7 bases, J lost 0 bases, and 7 bases stayed unmatched. CDR3 length equals 14 residues. This CDR3 reads CASFRDSFSYEQYF. The CDR3 DNA is TGCGCCAGCTTCCGGGACAGCTTCTCCTACGAGCAGTACTTC.